These T cell receptor beta chains were read from a single sample in a study of Ad26.COV2.S vaccination and SARS-CoV-2 variants. Assay used: immunoSEQ multiplex PCR; TCRdb lists only in-frame clones, some missing. The table shows hundreds of thousands of clones, with about 91% occurring only once. The material sequenced was peripheral blood, taken in a trial of Ad26.COV2.S vaccine versus placebo. The origin of the receptors is a person aged 18-65 years who received the Ad26.COV2.S COVID-19 vaccine or a placebo. CDR3s include the opening cysteine and the closing phenylalanine or tryptophan. A D gene is named only where the DNA matches it firmly. Clone size is not always given. Where it is, it says once, few, many or a class for expanded clones.

D gene: TRBD2; J gene: TRBJ2-2; V gene: TRBV6-2/TRBV6-3; clone size: -; CDR3 DNA: TGTGCCAGCAGTCAACGCGGGACTATACTCGGGGAGCTGTTTTTT; CDR3 protein: CASSQRGTILGELFF
D gene: -; J gene: TRBJ1-1; V gene: TRBV20-1; clone size: -; CDR3 DNA: TGCAGTGCTAGTTTACAGTTGAACACTGAAGCTTTCTTT; CDR3 protein: CSASLQLNTEAFF
D gene: TRBD1; J gene: TRBJ1-5; V gene: TRBV7-2; clone size: -; CDR3 DNA: TGTGCCAGCAGCGCGGTTGGGGGGACAGGGAGTCAGCCCCAGCATTTT; CDR3 protein: CASSAVGGTGSQPQHF
D gene: TRBD1; J gene: TRBJ1-5; V gene: TRBV6-2/TRBV6-3; clone size: -; CDR3 DNA: TGTGCCAGCAGTCGACAGGGGGCGGAAGGCCAGCCCCAGCATTTT; CDR3 protein: CASSRQGAEGQPQHF
D gene: -; J gene: TRBJ2-7; V gene: TRBV6-5; clone size: -; CDR3 DNA: TGTGCCAGCACGAGGAGAGCTGGCGGAGACGAGCAGTACTTC; CDR3 protein: CASTRRAGGDEQYF
D gene: -; J gene: TRBJ2-1; V gene: TRBV9; clone size: once; CDR3 DNA: TGTGCCAGCAGCGTAGGAGGGGATGAGCAGTTCTTC; CDR3 protein: CASSVGGDEQFF
D gene: -; J gene: TRBJ2-3; V gene: TRBV11-2; clone size: -; CDR3 DNA: TGTGCCAGCAGCTACTGGGGGCAGGGAGATACGCAGTATTTT; CDR3 protein: CASSYWGQGDTQYF
D gene: TRBD1; J gene: TRBJ1-2; V gene: TRBV30; clone size: -; CDR3 DNA: TGTGCCTGGAAATCTCAGGGGGCTCGCGGTGGCTACACCTTC; CDR3 protein: CAWKSQGARGGYTF
D gene: -; J gene: TRBJ2-1; V gene: TRBV29-1; clone size: -; CDR3 DNA: TGCAGCGCACGTCCTAGTGACTACTACAATGAGCAGTTCTTC; CDR3 protein: CSARPSDYYNEQFF
D gene: -; J gene: TRBJ1-3; V gene: TRBV2; clone size: once; CDR3 DNA: TGTGCCAGCAGTGGTTCAGGATCTGGAAACACCATATATTTT; CDR3 protein: CASSGSGSGNTIYF
D gene: -; J gene: TRBJ1-2; V gene: TRBV5-4; clone size: few; CDR3 DNA: TGTGCCAGCAGCTTCCTTGAACAGGTCTATGGCTACACCTTC; CDR3 protein: CASSFLEQVYGYTF
D gene: TRBD1; J gene: TRBJ2-2; V gene: TRBV29-1; clone size: once; CDR3 DNA: TGCAGCGTTGCTTTCGGCAGGGGGCCCAAAAACACCGGGGAGCTGTTTTTT; CDR3 protein: CSVAFGRGPKNTGELFF
D gene: TRBD1; J gene: TRBJ1-4; V gene: TRBV7-2; clone size: -; CDR3 DNA: TGTGCCAGCAGCAGGACAGGGGGAGAAAAACTGTTTTTT; CDR3 protein: CASSRTGGEKLFF
D gene: TRBD1; J gene: TRBJ1-3; V gene: TRBV10-3; clone size: once; CDR3 DNA: TGTGCCATCGCCAGGGGGTCTGGAAACACCATATATTTT; CDR3 protein: CAIARGSGNTIYF
D gene: -; J gene: TRBJ1-2; V gene: TRBV4-1; clone size: -; CDR3 DNA: TGCGCCAGCAGCCATGTTCAGGGAGGAGGCTATGGCTACACCTTC; CDR3 protein: CASSHVQGGGYGYTF
D gene: -; J gene: TRBJ1-1; V gene: TRBV5-1; clone size: few; CDR3 DNA: TGCGCCAGCAGCTTGGAGTCCCCAGTACGGGCTTTCTTT; CDR3 protein: CASSLESPVRAFF
D gene: -; J gene: TRBJ2-1; V gene: TRBV27; clone size: -; CDR3 DNA: TGTGCCAGCAGTTTCGGGCAGTTATCCTACAATGAGCAGTTCTTC; CDR3 protein: CASSFGQLSYNEQFF
D gene: -; J gene: TRBJ2-5; V gene: TRBV5-1; clone size: -; CDR3 DNA: TGCGCCAGCAGCCCCCGGGATCAAGAGACCCAGTACTTC; CDR3 protein: CASSPRDQETQYF
D gene: TRBD1; J gene: TRBJ1-1; V gene: TRBV6-5; clone size: -; CDR3 DNA: TGTGCCAGCTCCAGGGGGTGGGGGAACACTGAAGCTTTCTTT; CDR3 protein: CASSRGWGNTEAFF
D gene: -; J gene: TRBJ2-2; V gene: TRBV30; clone size: -; CDR3 DNA: TGTGCCTCGAGGACCCCGGGCCGGGGCACCGGGGAGCTGTTTTTT; CDR3 protein: CASRTPGRGTGELFF